The 21 T cell receptor beta chains below come from one sample, sequenced in a study of T-cell reconstitution after alpha-beta-depleted transplantation in children. The library targeted TCRbeta and was prepared with unique molecular identifiers. TCRdb re-called the PCR reads through MiXCR, storing one row per CDR3 protein. The sample records 400,000 to 500,000 distinct CDR3 sequences, approximately 11% being singletons. Source: PBMCs from the stem cell graft donor, taken from the stem cell graft. These receptors originate from a human donor who donated a stem cell graft to a child with acute myeloid leukemia.

The V call is TRBV24-1, the J call TRBJ1-3; possible D gene TRBD1, 6 bases. V lost 1 base and J 2 bases, leaving 11 bases between the germline ends. The CDR3 sequence is 16 residues long. The germline V gene has CDR1 KGHDR and CDR2 SFDVKD. The CDR3 region is CATSDLQGRPGNTIYF. The DNA for the CDR3 is TGTGCCACCAGTGATTTACAGGGTCGGCCTGGAAACACCATATATTTT.

This clonotype was picked up many times. J is TRBJ1-2 and V is TRBV4-1, with D maybe TRBD1 (6 bases). Between the trimmed V and J ends, which lost 1 base and 4 bases, there was a span of 13 bases. The germline V gene has CDR1 MGHRA and CDR2 YSYEKL. This CDR3 is built from 15 residues. CDR3 nucleotide sequence: TGCGCCAGCAGCCAAGTCAGGACAGCACCCTATGGCTACACCTTC. It translates to CASSQVRTAPYGYTF.

The chain is built from TRBV20-1 and TRBJ1-1; D is uncertain. The CDR3 loop spans 11 amino acids. Germline CDR1 reads DFQATT; CDR2 reads SNEGSKA (reference sequence). V was shortened by 3 bases and J by 5 bases, with 7 bases between the two germline ends. CDR3 region: CSASRGTEAFF. CDR3 DNA: TGCAGTGCTAGTCGAGGGACTGAAGCTTTCTTT.

The chain recombines TRBV11-2 with TRBJ1-1; D not resolved. The V end lost 0 bases, the J end lost 7 bases, and 12 bases lay between the germline ends. CDR1 is SGHAT and CDR2 is FQNNGV in the germline V gene. There are 14 residues in the CDR3. The CDR3 loop is CASSLEDGALEAFF. The CDR3 coding sequence is TGTGCCAGCAGCTTAGAGGACGGTGCGCTTGAAGCTTTCTTT.

This clonotype appeared a few times. The chain combines TRBV6-5 with TRBJ2-1; 9 nucleotides align to TRBD1. The CDR3 length is 15 residues. The germline CDR1 and CDR2 sequences are MNHEY and SVGAGI. With 5 bases clipped from V and 12 bases from J, the junction kept 14 bases outside the gene matches. The CDR3: CASSRLLSPGQGQFF. DNA of the CDR3: TGTGCCAGCAGTCGGCTGCTTTCACCGGGACAGGGGCAGTTCTTC.

The chain links TRBV10-2 to TRBJ2-2; no clear D. The germline V gene has CDR1 WSHSY and CDR2 SAAADI. V gave up 0 bases and J gave up 4 bases, with 15 bases separating them. This CDR3 region has 17 residues. The CDR3, as DNA: TGCGCCAGCAGTGAGTCGAGAAGGGTGGTTCTCACCGGGGAGCTGTTTTTT. Translating gives CASSESRRVVLTGELFF.

This clonotype has a count of ten or more. The genes are TRBV7-2 and TRBJ2-3; D might be TRBD1 or TRBD2, each matching 5 bases. V lost 8 bases and J 2 bases, leaving 17 bases between the germline ends. Germline V gene lookup returns CDR1 SGHTA and CDR2 FQGNSA. The CDR3 runs to 15 residues. The CDR3: CASQVRDGNTDTQYF. The CDR3 DNA is TGTGCCAGCCAGGTCCGGGACGGAAACACAGATACGCAGTATTTT. The full variable domain, with the rest looked up from reference TRBV7-2 and TRBJ2-3, is GAGVSQSPSNKVTEKGKDVELRCDPISGHTALYWYRQSLGQGLEFLIYFQGNSAPDKSGLPSDRFSAERTGGSVSTLTIQRTQQEDSAVYLCASQVRDGNTDTQYFGPGTRLTVL.

The rearrangement links TRBV7-2 to TRBJ2-2, with no clear D. V lost 5 bases and J 5 bases, leaving 12 bases between the germline ends. The CDR3 sequence is 14 residues long. Germline V lookup: CDR1 SGHTA, CDR2 FQGNSA. The CDR3 nucleotides read TGTGCCAGCAGCCCTAGTAGTGGGACCGGGGAGCTGTTTTTT. Its translation is CASSPSSGTGELFF.

This clonotype was counted a few times. V usage is TRBV11-2 and J usage is TRBJ2-7, with D tentatively TRBD2 (6 bases). This CDR3 has 18 amino acids. V was pared by 0 bases and J by 4 bases, with 22 bases between. Germline lookup yields CDR1 SGHAT and CDR2 FQNNGV. The CDR3 protein is CASSLESTGTSHEYEQYV. The CDR3 DNA reads TGTGCCAGCAGCTTAGAGTCCACCGGGACTTCCCATGAGTACGAGCAGTACGTC.

This clonotype has only a few counts. The chain has TRBV29-1 and TRBJ1-2; 8 bases fit TRBD1. The CDR3 extends over 15 amino acids. The J segment lost 5 bases and the V segment lost 0 bases, leaving 8 bases of the junction unmatched. The germline V gene encodes CDR1 SQVTM and CDR2 ANQGSEA. The CDR3 DNA is TGCAGCGTTGAAGATCAGGGGGCGATTCGGTATGGCTACACCTTC. This sequence encodes CSVEDQGAIRYGYTF.

The chain carries TRBV6-2 or TRBV6-3 and TRBJ2-5; 14 bases map to TRBD2. CDR3 length: 15 residues. Germline V lookup: CDR1 MNHEY, CDR2 SVGEGT. V trimming: 5 bases; J trimming: 3 bases; junction bases outside the gene matches: 2. CDR3 sequence: CASSQGLAGEETQYF. Here the CDR3 DNA reads TGTGCCAGCAGTCAGGGACTAGCGGGAGAAGAGACCCAGTACTTC.

This clonotype was picked up many times. This rearrangement joins TRBV6-6 to TRBJ2-7; D remains unclear. The V end was cut by 6 bases, the J end by 5 bases, with 8 bases between. Germline lookup yields CDR1 MNHNY and CDR2 SVGAGI (reference sequence). This CDR3 has 11 amino acids. CDR3 protein: CASRSGNEQYF. CDR3 nucleotides: TGTGCCAGCAGGTCGGGCAACGAGCAGTACTTC.

The chain couples TRBV6-2 or TRBV6-3 to TRBJ1-1, with D maybe TRBD1 (6 bases). Germline V CDR1 and CDR2: MNHEY, SVGEGT. CDR3 size: 14 residues. Trimming pared 6 bases from V and 1 base from J, leaving 12 bases between. CDR3 sequence reads: CASSQTQGNTEAFF. DNA for the CDR3: TGTGCCAGCAGCCAAACACAGGGGAACACTGAAGCTTTCTTT.

Only a few counts were recorded for this clonotype. This chain joins TRBV5-6 and TRBJ2-7; D remains unclear. This CDR3 comprises 17 residues. Trimming cost V 1 base and J 3 bases, with 20 bases left between them. CDR1 is SGHDT, CDR2 YYEEEE, per germline. The CDR3 region is CASSLFGTRPSDYEQYF. CDR3 nucleotides: TGTGCCAGCAGCTTGTTCGGAACCCGCCCCAGTGACTACGAGCAGTACTTC. The full variable domain, completed using reference TRBV5-6 and TRBJ2-7, is DAGVTQSPTHLIKTRGQQVTLRCSPKSGHDTVSWYQQALGQGPQFIFQYYEEEERQRGNFPDRFSGHQFPNYSSELNVNALLLGDSALYLCASSLFGTRPSDYEQYFGPGTRLTVT.

This clonotype was seen a few times. This rearrangement joins TRBV15 to TRBJ1-3; a weak D match, TRBD1 (6 bases). The CDR3 runs to 15 residues. Germline CDR1 LNHNV, CDR2 YYDKDF (reference sequence). V lost 8 bases to trimming and J lost 2 bases, with 16 bases between them. In DNA, the CDR3 is TGTGCCACCCAAAGGGGGGGGGACCCTGGAAACACCATATATTTT. This translates into CATQRGGDPGNTIYF.

The chain is built from TRBV5-6 and TRBJ2-3; tentatively, D is TRBD2 (5 bases). V dropped 6 bases and J dropped 2 bases, with 13 bases sitting between them. CDR1 and CDR2 (germline): SGHDT, YYEEEE. This CDR3 is 14 amino acids long. The DNA of the CDR3 is TGTGCCAGCAACACACCCGGGGTCACAGATACGCAGTATTTT. Translation: CASNTPGVTDTQYF.

This clonotype was counted at least ten times. The V call is TRBV9, the J call TRBJ2-3; no definite D call. CDR1 and CDR2 (germline): SGDLS, YYNGEE. With 0 bases removed from V and 4 bases from J, the gap between germline ends came to 6 bases. The CDR3 length is 13 residues. The CDR3, as DNA: TGTGCCAGCAGCGTAGGCCTATCAGATACGCAGTATTTT. Its protein product is CASSVGLSDTQYF.

The chain joins TRBV9 to TRBJ2-7, with TRBD2 identical over 7 bases. The CDR3 covers 16 residues. Germline lookup yields CDR1 SGDLS and CDR2 YYNGEE. Trimming removed 0 bases from V and 0 bases from J; junction bases left unmatched: 6. The CDR3 reads CASSVAALAASYEQYF. As DNA, the CDR3 is TGTGCCAGCAGCGTAGCTGCCCTAGCGGCCTCCTACGAGCAGTACTTC.

This chain links TRBV20-1 with TRBJ2-1; tentative D call: TRBD2 (5 bases). Germline assignment: CDR1 DFQATT and CDR2 SNEGSKA (reference sequence). The CDR3 sequence is 13 residues long. Deletions cut 0 bases from V and 9 bases from J, with 12 bases between. The CDR3 DNA follows: TGCAGTGCTAGAGAAAGGACTTTAGGTGAGCAGTTCTTC. Protein: CSARERTLGEQFF.

On this clonotype: This clone may be a read error of a much larger clone one base away. The CDR3 DNA is TGTGCCAGCACCCCTCTGACTAGCGGCCCTTACAATGAGCAGTTCTTC. It is translated as CASTPLTSGPYNEQFF. The chain employs TRBV6-1 and TRBJ2-1; 9 bases fit TRBD2. The CDR3 is 16 residues long. The junction had 11 bases not matched to a gene; V was cut back by 7 bases and J by 4 bases. Germline CDR1 and CDR2: MNHNS and SASEGT.

Only a few counts were recorded for this clonotype. V usage is TRBV18 and J usage is TRBJ1-5; TRBD1 matches at 12 bases. CDR1 and CDR2 from the germline V gene are KGHSH and LQKENI. Unmatched junction bases numbered 3, after V lost 3 bases and J lost 3 bases. The CDR3 covers 16 residues. The CDR3 region has the DNA TGTGCCAGCTCACCGGGACAGGGGGCTCCCAATCAGCCCCAGCATTTT. It yields the protein CASSPGQGAPNQPQHF.